The sequence of this T cell receptor beta chain was determined in a study of blood T cells in healthy people across ages. The use of a sample-barcoded 5' primer and a J-beta primer mix characterized a second PCR of roughly 6 to 11 cycles. TCRdb re-called the 5' RACE reads through MiXCR, storing one row per CDR3 protein. The sample holds 800,000 to 950,000 distinct CDR3 sequences, 25% to 35% seen once. The sample, about 9.2 milliliters of peripheral blood, was drawn from each donor. This clonotype came up a few times. The junction departs from the called germline gene at one end, perhaps through a read error. The data also belong to a second study, concerning T cells of mothers and their children.

This receptor was taken from a middle-aged woman in good health. Sequences were obtained from blood.

This CDR3 is CSIEDKQNYEQYF. For the CDR3, the DNA is TGCAGCATTGAAGATAAACAAAACTACGAGCAGTACTTC. This chain uses TRBV29-1 with TRBJ2-7; D not certain. Germline-derived CDR1 and CDR2 are SQVTM and ANQGSEA. This CDR3 is built from 13 residues.